This T cell receptor (beta chain) is drawn from a study of identical twins. In the case of this clonotype: The antigen is undetermined.

There are 15 residues in the CDR3. V lost 4 bases to trimming and J lost 4 bases; unmatched junction nucleotides: 6. Germline CDR1 reads DFQATT; CDR2 reads SNEGSKA (reference sequence). TCRdb re-analysed the 5' RACE reads in MiXCR, keeping a single row per CDR3 protein. The data hold roughly 240,000 distinct CDR3 sequences, with 7.5% observed a single time. The study, taken as a whole, reports: Conclusions relied on cross-sectional statistical analysis, not following the same donors.

These data were likewise used in another study, on yellow fever vaccine responses in identical twins.

The sequencing input was CD8+ T cells sorted from blood. The TCR originated in a woman aged 18-30 years in good health. This chain uses TRBV20-1 with TRBJ2-1, with TRBD2 matching over 11 bases. The CDR3 DNA is TGCAGTGCTACAACCGGGACTAGCGGATACAATGAGCAGTTCTTC. Residues: CSATTGTSGYNEQFF.